The next 28 T cell receptor beta chains were all read from a single sample in a study of T-cell memory formation after mild COVID-19. TCRdb re-called the 5' RACE reads with MiXCR, one entry per CDR3 protein. The table includes 210,000 or so distinct CDR3 sequences, around 20% detected once. The sequenced sample consisted of PBMCs or a T cell subset sorted from them (not recorded which). These receptors all come from an adult woman who had mild COVID-19 (a few samples of this study predate the infection). Cell type and time point are not known.

This chain uses TRBV20-1 with TRBJ2-5; 9 positions match TRBD2. The germline CDR1 and CDR2 sequences are DFQATT and SNEGSKA (reference sequence). The CDR3 contains 14 residues. The J segment lost 5 bases and the V segment lost 5 bases, leaving 9 bases of the junction unmatched. DNA of the CDR3: TGCAGTGCTGGGGCGGGAGGGCCCTTGGAGACCCAGTACTTC. Residues: CSAGAGGPLETQYF.

This clonotype was detected a few times. The CDR3 DNA sequence: TGTGCCAGCAGCTTAATCGGCATGAACGAGCAGTACTTC. This encodes CASSLIGMNEQYF. The rearrangement joins TRBV7-9 to TRBJ2-7, with unresolved D. The germline V and J ends were trimmed by 2 bases and 5 bases, with 10 bases remaining between them. Germline lookup yields CDR1 SEHNR and CDR2 FQNEAQ (reference sequence). CDR3 length equals 13 residues.

The chain links TRBV5-1 to TRBJ2-7; TRBD1 or TRBD2 may be the D gene (5 bases each). With 6 bases removed from V and 4 bases from J, the gap between germline ends came to 17 bases. In germline, CDR1 is SGHRS, CDR2 YFSETQ. This CDR3 is built from 14 residues. As DNA, the CDR3 is TGCGCCAGCACCGATGCAGGGTGGAGGTACGAGCAGTACTTC. Its protein is CASTDAGWRYEQYF.

The gene calls are TRBV5-1 and TRBJ2-1, with D maybe TRBD1 (5 bases). This CDR3 comprises 13 residues. In germline, CDR1 is SGHRS, CDR2 YFSETQ. The V end was cut by 1 base, the J end by 9 bases, with 11 bases between. Here the CDR3 DNA reads TGCGCCAGCAGCTTGACAGGTTTTAGTGAGCAGTTCTTC. It codes for CASSLTGFSEQFF.

The table lists this clonotype with a count of one. The V and J genes are TRBV11-2 and TRBJ1-1; D remains unclear. This CDR3 has 14 amino acids. Germline assignment: CDR1 SGHAT and CDR2 FQNNGV. V shed 7 bases and J shed 0 bases, with 12 bases lying between them. CDR3 region: CASTPPGMNTEAFF. Here the CDR3 DNA reads TGTGCCAGCACCCCGCCCGGGATGAACACTGAAGCTTTCTTT.

This clonotype came up many times. V gene TRBV7-8 combines with J gene TRBJ2-7; D is possibly TRBD1 (6 bases). The CDR3 contains 13 residues. Trimming removed 2 bases from V and 4 bases from J, with 9 bases in between. Per the germline V gene, CDR1 is SGHVS and CDR2 is FQNEAQ. The CDR3 DNA follows: TGTGCCAGCAGCTTACACAGGGAATACGAGCAGTACTTC. As protein: CASSLHREYEQYF.

The rearrangement uses TRBV18 and TRBJ2-1; D possibly corresponds to TRBD1 (5 bases). Trimming took off 5 bases at V and 8 bases at J, with 10 bases between the two ends. Germline CDR1 KGHSH, CDR2 LQKENI. The length of the CDR3 is 12 residues. In DNA form, the CDR3 reads TGTGCCAGCTCAACCAAAGGGGATGAGCAGTTCTTC. As protein: CASSTKGDEQFF.

Note on this clonotype: One end of the junction fails to match germline, which may point to a read error. The rearrangement joins TRBV6-2 or TRBV6-3 to TRBJ2-7; a weak D match, TRBD2 (6 bases). CDR1 MNHEY and CDR2 SVGEGT come from the germline V gene. There are 18 residues in the CDR3. The CDR3: CPSSPRGQIKRSSYEQYF. The CDR3 nucleotides are TGCCCCAGCAGTCCGCGGGGTCAAATAAAAAGAAGCTCCTACGAGCAGTACTTC.

The V call is TRBV7-9, the J call TRBJ1-1, with D tentatively TRBD1 (5 bases). CDR3 length equals 14 residues. The V gene's germline CDR1 is SEHNR and CDR2 FQNEAQ (reference sequence). Trimming pared 8 bases from V and 3 bases from J, leaving 16 bases between. The CDR3 loop is CASGGLRGYTEAFF. Here the CDR3 DNA reads TGTGCCAGCGGGGGACTCCGAGGGTACACTGAAGCTTTCTTT.

This chain's CDR3 is CASSSLGRGTYNEKLFF. The CDR3 bases are TGTGCCAGCAGCTCCCTCGGACGGGGGACCTATAATGAAAAACTGTTTTTT. The J gene is TRBJ1-4, the V gene TRBV7-2, with D possibly being TRBD1 (5 bases). Germline V gene data show CDR1 as SGHTA and CDR2 as FQGNSA. V lost 4 bases and J lost 4, with 19 bases in between. The CDR3 consists of 17 residues. Using reference TRBV7-2 and TRBJ1-4 for the parts outside the CDR3, the full variable domain is GAGVSQSPSNKVTEKGKDVELRCDPISGHTALYWYRQSLGQGLEFLIYFQGNSAPDKSGLPSDRFSAERTGGSVSTLTIQRTQQEDSAVYLCASSSLGRGTYNEKLFFGSGTQLSVL.

The genes are TRBV20-1 and TRBJ2-6; D is uncertain. The CDR3 has 12 residues. CDR1 DFQATT and CDR2 SNEGSKA come from the germline V gene (reference sequence). V lost 0 bases to trimming and J lost 9 bases, with 6 bases between them. The CDR3 nucleotides are TGCAGTGCTAGAGATCAAAGCAACGTCCTGACTTTC. Residues: CSARDQSNVLTF.

This clonotype appeared a few times. The genes are TRBV2 and TRBJ1-6; D gene uncertain. V was cut by 5 bases and J by 7 bases, with 9 bases left in between. The CDR3 covers 13 residues. Germline V gene data show CDR1 as SNHLY and CDR2 as FYNNEI. DNA for the CDR3: TGTGCCAGCAGTACGCAATGGAATTCACCCCTCCACTTT. Its protein is CASSTQWNSPLHF.

This sequence joins TRBV7-8 and TRBJ1-1, with D maybe TRBD1 (6 bases). V shed 3 bases and J shed 4 bases, with 24 bases lying between them. The CDR3 length is 18 residues. Germline loops: CDR1 SGHVS, CDR2 FQNEAQ. CDR3 in amino acids: CASSFPRGTPRGGTEAFF. For the CDR3, the DNA is TGTGCCAGCAGCTTCCCGAGGGGGACTCCCAGAGGGGGCACTGAAGCTTTCTTT.

The genes are TRBV7-9 and TRBJ2-3; a possible D gene is TRBD2 (5 bases). V was cut by 5 bases and J by 5 bases, with 8 bases left in between. CDR1 is SEHNR and CDR2 is FQNEAQ in the germline V gene (reference sequence). The CDR3 runs to 12 residues. DNA for the CDR3: TGTGCCAGCAGCCCCGCGGGAGATACGCAGTATTTT. Translated: CASSPAGDTQYF.

This clonotype was detected many times. The V and J genes are TRBV5-1 and TRBJ2-5, with TRBD1 matching 9 bases. The CDR3 is 14 amino acids. The J segment lost 5 bases and the V segment lost 3 bases, leaving 5 bases of the junction unmatched. Germline assignment: CDR1 SGHRS and CDR2 YFSETQ. CDR3 DNA sequence: TGCGCCAGCAGCTCCACAGGGGGCATGGAGACCCAGTACTTC. Its protein is CASSSTGGMETQYF.

This clonotype was counted between two and nine times. The gene calls are TRBV4-1 and TRBJ1-2; 11 bases are shared with TRBD1. The ends lost 1 base at V and 8 bases at J; junction bases unmatched: 6. The length of the CDR3 is 15 residues. CDR1 and CDR2 from the germline V gene are MGHRA and YSYEKL. CDR3 sequence: CASSQVGQGASGYTF. In DNA form, the CDR3 reads TGCGCCAGCAGCCAAGTTGGACAGGGGGCGTCCGGCTACACCTTC.

The J gene is TRBJ2-3, the V gene TRBV5-1; 10 bases map to TRBD1. With V trimmed by 4 bases and J by 4 bases, 6 bases remained unmatched. Looked up from germline, CDR1 is SGHRS and CDR2 is YFSETQ. This CDR3 has 15 amino acids. The CDR3 sequence is CASSTGQGFSDTQYF. The CDR3 DNA is TGCGCCAGCAGCACGGGACAGGGGTTCTCAGATACGCAGTATTTT.

The chain carries TRBV7-3 and TRBJ1-5, with D perhaps TRBD1 (6 bases). Germline CDR1 reads SGHTA; CDR2 reads FQGTGA. V shed 2 bases and J shed 0 bases, with 26 bases lying between them. The CDR3 is 21 amino acids. DNA for the CDR3: TGTGCCAGCAGCTTACCACGAGAAGGACAGAAAGTTAGGCGTAGCAATCAGCCCCAGCATTTT. Translating gives CASSLPREGQKVRRSNQPQHF.

This clonotype has more than one count but fewer than ten. V usage is TRBV7-8 and J usage is TRBJ2-1; D unclear. V was shortened by 3 bases and J by 7 bases, with 10 bases between the two germline ends. This CDR3 has 13 residues. The V gene's germline CDR1 is SGHVS and CDR2 FQNEAQ. This CDR3 is CASSFEVRNEQFF. CDR3 DNA: TGTGCCAGCAGCTTCGAAGTGAGGAATGAGCAGTTCTTC.

This clonotype came up many times. V usage is TRBV5-1 and J usage is TRBJ2-1; TRBD2 aligns across 7 bases. Trimming took 4 bases from V and 5 from J; bases not matched to a gene: 12. CDR1 and CDR2 from the germline V gene are SGHRS and YFSETQ. This CDR3 has 16 amino acids. The CDR3 sequence: CASSPRLGTINNEQFF. The CDR3 coding sequence is TGCGCCAGCAGCCCGAGGTTGGGGACTATTAACAATGAGCAGTTCTTC. Complete variable domain (other parts from reference TRBV5-1 and TRBJ2-1): KAGVTQTPRYLIKTRGQQVTLSCSPISGHRSVSWYQQTPGQGLQFLFEYFSETQRNKGNFPGRFSGRQFSNSRSEMNVSTLELGDSALYLCASSPRLGTINNEQFFGPGTRLTVL.

The rearrangement uses TRBV6-2 or TRBV6-3 and TRBJ1-2; 7 bases fit TRBD1. Germline CDR1 and CDR2: MNHEY and SVGEGT. V lost 6 bases, J lost 3 bases, and 19 bases stayed unmatched. This CDR3 has 18 amino acids. The CDR3 DNA is TGTGCCAGCAGCCAAGGGAGACAGGGCCTCCTGGTTGACTATGGCTACACCTTC. It codes for CASSQGRQGLLVDYGYTF.

CDR3 DNA sequence: TGCGCCAGCAGCCCGGACAACCTCTATGGCTACACCTTC. Amino acid sequence: CASSPDNLYGYTF. V is TRBV5-1 and J is TRBJ1-2; weak D call: TRBD1 (5 bases). Germline-derived CDR1 and CDR2 are SGHRS and YFSETQ. The CDR3 sequence is 13 residues long. V shed 4 bases and J shed 4 bases, with 11 bases lying between them.

This clonotype was detected only a few times. The chain links TRBV7-9 to TRBJ2-1; TRBD2 aligns across 8 bases. V lost 5 bases to trimming and J lost 5 bases; unmatched junction nucleotides: 5. This CDR3 comprises 14 residues. Germline V lookup: CDR1 SEHNR, CDR2 FQNEAQ (reference sequence). The DNA of the CDR3 is TGTGCCAGCAGCCAGGGACTAGGTGACAATGAGCAGTTCTTC. It translates to CASSQGLGDNEQFF.

This clonotype was observed a few times. The chain links TRBV15 to TRBJ1-2; D perhaps matches TRBD1 (5 bases). Germline V gene data show CDR1 as LNHNV and CDR2 as YYDKDF (reference sequence). CDR3 size: 12 residues. V was shortened by 1 base and J by 8 bases, with 8 bases between the two germline ends. CDR3 sequence reads: CATSRARQGYTF. CDR3 in DNA: TGTGCCACCAGCAGAGCCCGACAGGGCTACACCTTC.

This rearrangement joins TRBV5-1 to TRBJ2-2; D uncertain. V was clipped by 2 bases and J by 5 bases, with 10 bases between them. Germline CDR1 is SGHRS and CDR2 is YFSETQ. The CDR3 totals 14 residues. CDR3 in amino acids: CASSLGFLTGELFF. The CDR3 DNA reads TGCGCCAGCAGCTTAGGGTTTTTGACCGGGGAGCTGTTTTTT.

The CDR3, as DNA: TGTGCCAGCAGTCCGGGACAGAAGAACACTGAAGCTTTCTTT. As protein: CASSPGQKNTEAFF. The chain is built from TRBV11-3 and TRBJ1-1; 7 bases map to TRBD1. Germline CDR1 is SGHNT and CDR2 is YENEEA. This CDR3 has 14 residues. J gave up 1 base and V 6 bases, and 5 bases lay outside the gene matches.

The chain joins TRBV7-2 to TRBJ2-1; TRBD1 agrees at 8 bases. The CDR3 is made up of 15 amino acids. V shed 0 bases and J 5 bases; nucleotides not matched to a gene: 3. CDR1 SGHTA and CDR2 FQGNSA come from the germline V gene. The chain's CDR3 is CASSLARGQHNEQFF. The CDR3 coding sequence is TGTGCCAGCAGCTTAGCCAGGGGGCAACACAATGAGCAGTTCTTC.

The chain uses TRBV7-7 and TRBJ2-3, with D hard to call. The germline V and J ends were trimmed by 2 bases and 4 bases, with 10 bases remaining between them. CDR1 and CDR2 (germline): SSHAT, FNYEAQ (reference sequence). The CDR3 runs to 14 residues. The CDR3 region is CASSLNPGADTQYF. CDR3 nucleotide sequence: TGTGCCAGCAGCTTAAACCCTGGCGCAGATACGCAGTATTTT.